This entry features one T cell receptor (beta chain) sequence. Its antigen is as yet unknown. The junction had 14 bases not matched to a gene; V was cut back by 6 bases and J by 0 bases. The V gene's germline CDR1 is WSHSY and CDR2 SAAADI. CDR3 length: 18 amino acids. TCRdb's table, derived via immunoSEQ multiplex PCR, lists solely in-frame clones and lacks some. The repertoire holds about 40,000 clones, with roughly 88% as singletons. This sample is part of a study of T cell responses to AZD1222 COVID-19 vaccine. Study results and limitations: Spike-specific TCRs gained breadth and depth after people received two AZD1222 doses.

The clonotype originates from an adult who received the MenACWY meningococcal vaccine as a control. This chain links TRBV10-2 with TRBJ2-7, with TRBD2 identical over 10 bases. The sample here was peripheral blood, taken 28 days after the second dose of the MenACWY control vaccine. The CDR3 DNA follows: TGCGCCAGCAGGTTACCGGGACTAGCGCTTTCAAGCTCCTACGAGCAGTACTTC. Translating gives CASRLPGLALSSSYEQYF.